This paragraph covers one T cell receptor beta chain sequence. This specimen belongs to a study of blood T cells in healthy people across ages. The CDR3 covers 16 residues. The J segment lost 0 bases and the V segment lost 3 bases, leaving 4 bases of the junction unmatched. Per germline, CDR1 SGDLS and CDR2 YYNGEE. The donors, aged about 6 to 95, were healthy Caucasians from Russia. With a J-beta primer mix and a sample-barcoded 5' primer, a second PCR ran 7 to 11 cycles. No fewer than 2.5 million CDR3-containing paired-end reads came from each sample. TCRdb reprocessed the 5' RACE reads via MiXCR and lists one record per CDR3 protein. Of about 1.5 million distinct CDR3 sequences in the sample, about 43% were seen once.

The sequence was collected from a woman between 18 and 29 years old in good health. The sequenced material came from blood. The V call is TRBV9, the J call TRBJ2-3, with 10 bases identical to TRBD2. This chain's CDR3 is CASSGAGGPSTDTQYF. The CDR3 coding sequence is TGTGCCAGCAGCGGAGCGGGAGGGCCCAGCACAGATACGCAGTATTTT.